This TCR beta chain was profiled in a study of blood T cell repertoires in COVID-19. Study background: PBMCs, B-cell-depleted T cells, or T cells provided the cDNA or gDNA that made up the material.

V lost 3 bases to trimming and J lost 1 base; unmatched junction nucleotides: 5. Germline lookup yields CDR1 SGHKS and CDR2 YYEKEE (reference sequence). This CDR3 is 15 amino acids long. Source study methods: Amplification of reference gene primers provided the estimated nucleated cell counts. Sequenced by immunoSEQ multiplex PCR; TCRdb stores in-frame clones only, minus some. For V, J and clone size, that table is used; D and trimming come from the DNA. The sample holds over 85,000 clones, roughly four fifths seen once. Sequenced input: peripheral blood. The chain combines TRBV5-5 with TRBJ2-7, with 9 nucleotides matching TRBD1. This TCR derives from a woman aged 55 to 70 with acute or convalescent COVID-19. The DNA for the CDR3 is TGTGCCAGCAGCTGGACAGGGGTGGGTTCCTACGAGCAGTACTTC. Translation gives CASSWTGVGSYEQYF.